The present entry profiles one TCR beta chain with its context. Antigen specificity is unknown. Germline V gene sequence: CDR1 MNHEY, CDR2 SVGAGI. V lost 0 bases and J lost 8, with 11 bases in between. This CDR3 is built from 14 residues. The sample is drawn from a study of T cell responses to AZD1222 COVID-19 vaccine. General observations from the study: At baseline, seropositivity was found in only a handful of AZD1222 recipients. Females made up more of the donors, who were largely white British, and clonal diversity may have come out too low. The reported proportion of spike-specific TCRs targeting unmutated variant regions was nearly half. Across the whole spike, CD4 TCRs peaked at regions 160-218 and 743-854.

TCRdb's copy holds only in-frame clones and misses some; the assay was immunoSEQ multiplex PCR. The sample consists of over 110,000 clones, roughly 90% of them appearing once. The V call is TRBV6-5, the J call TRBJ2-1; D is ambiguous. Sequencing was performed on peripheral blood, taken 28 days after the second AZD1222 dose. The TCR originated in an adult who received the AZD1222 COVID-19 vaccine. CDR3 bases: TGTGCCAGCAGTTACTCGATCTGGTCAGATGAGCAGTTCTTC. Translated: CASSYSIWSDEQFF.